This T cell receptor (beta chain) was identified during a study of CXCR3-negative and CXCR3-positive naive CD8 T cells. Study context: Sequencing gave about 150 million TRB reads overall, about 1.5 +/- 0.3 million per library.

UMI-labeled 5' RACE yielded the TRB cDNA libraries. TCRdb derives one entry per CDR3 protein from the 5' RACE reads, leaving out DNA. This listing includes 150,000 to 180,000 distinct CDR3 sequences. Comments on this clonotype: As yet, its antigen is unknown.

Study-wide points: Compared with CXCR3-negative naive cells, CXCR3-positive naive cells showed more hydrophobic TRB CDR3s. The study inferred TCR strength from TRB CDR3 properties and found comparable surface CD5 between naive subsets. Fresh PBMCs were used in most assays, and CXCR3 expression partially decreased after cryopreservation.

The sample comprised naive CXCR3+ CD8+ T cells from blood. Specified subset: CD45RO-CCR7+CD27+CD95- naive CD8+ T cells expressing CXCR3 (TNR3+). The clonotype comes from a human donor in good health. Some clones in this sample may be carry-over from other donors' samples.

The CDR3: CASSLPGQGFYEQYF. The V and J genes are TRBV7-9 and TRBJ2-7; the TCRdb call, TRBD1, lacks DNA for checking. Germline loops: CDR1 SEHNR, CDR2 FQNEAQ (reference sequence). This CDR3 comprises 15 residues.